The 26 T cell receptor beta chains below all came from one sample that was sequenced in a study of post-analysis software for immune sequencing data. Unique molecular identifiers were present in the TCR beta cDNA libraries. TCRdb reanalysed the PCR reads using MiXCR and keeps one entry per CDR3 protein. The table records under 200,000 distinct CDR3 sequences, about 37% of them present only once. This sample comprised blood, obtained after autologous hematopoietic stem cell transplantation. The source of these receptors is a girl aged 10 to 17 with multiple sclerosis.

This clonotype was observed a few times. DNA for the CDR3: TGTGCCAGCAGAAGCCCCTGGAACACCTACGAGCAGTACTTC. It encodes CASRSPWNTYEQYF. The chain has TRBV27 and TRBJ2-5; no firm D call. The better agreement between TRBJ2-7 and the DNA end casts doubt on the J call. Germline V lookup: CDR1 MNHEY, CDR2 SMNVEV (reference sequence). This CDR3 has 14 amino acids.

The J gene is TRBJ1-2, the V gene TRBV7-2; the match to TRBD1 covers 10 bases. Trimming at V came to 11 bases and at J to 3 bases, leaving 9 bases not matched to a gene. The CDR3 runs 14 residues. Looked up from germline, CDR1 is SGHTA and CDR2 is FQGNSA. The CDR3: CALTGGAYDYGYTF. The CDR3 nucleotides read TGTGCCCTGACAGGGGGCGCATATGACTATGGCTACACCTTC.

This clonotype has more than one count but fewer than ten. The chain combines TRBV6-2 or TRBV6-3 with TRBJ1-2, with D possibly being TRBD1 (6 bases). Germline CDR1 and CDR2: MNHEY and SVGEGT. The CDR3 runs 16 residues. V gave up 4 bases and J gave up 3 bases, with 18 bases separating them. CDR3 in DNA: TGTGCCAGCAGTTCCGGCCAGGAGAAGGGGGACTATGGCTACACCTTC. This gives the protein CASSSGQEKGDYGYTF.

This chain connects TRBV20-1 to TRBJ2-7; D perhaps matches TRBD2 (6 bases). The V end was cut by 3 bases, the J end by 7 bases, with 10 bases between. This CDR3 has 11 amino acids. Germline assignment: CDR1 DFQATT and CDR2 SNEGSKA (reference sequence). The CDR3 DNA follows: TGCAGTGCTAGGGGGGGAATTGAGCAGTACTTC. It codes for CSARGGIEQYF.

Concerning this clonotype itself: This may be a read error: a much more frequent sequence differs by one nucleotide. The chain is built from TRBV29-1 and TRBJ2-7; 10 positions agree with TRBD1. V trimming: 4 bases; J trimming: 2 bases; junction bases outside the gene matches: 2. CDR1 and CDR2 (germline): SQVTM, ANQGSEA. CDR3 length equals 13 residues. The CDR3 reads CSVGTGGTYEQYF. Written as DNA, the CDR3 is TGCAGCGTTGGGACAGGGGGGACCTACGAGCAGTACTTC.

This clonotype has just one count. The chain links TRBV20-1 to TRBJ2-7, with 8 bases aligning to TRBD2. The CDR3 runs 15 residues. Germline loops: CDR1 DFQATT, CDR2 SNEGSKA (reference sequence). J lost 3 bases, V lost 0 bases, and 7 bases had no gene match. DNA for the CDR3: TGCAGTGCTAGAGATCGTGCGGGGGGAGTCTACGAGCAGTACTTC. Amino acid sequence: CSARDRAGGVYEQYF.

V usage is TRBV6-1 and J usage is TRBJ2-3, with D perhaps TRBD2 (6 bases). The CDR3 sequence is 13 residues long. The V gene's germline CDR1 is MNHNS and CDR2 SASEGT. V was cut by 2 bases and J by 5 bases, with 8 bases left in between. CDR3 sequence (DNA): TGTGCCAGCAGTGAACAGGGAGGAGATACGCAGTATTTT. It specifies CASSEQGGDTQYF.

The CDR3 reads CATSEAGVGADTQYF. CDR3 coding DNA: TGTGCCACCAGTGAAGCGGGAGTCGGTGCAGATACGCAGTATTTT. V and J are TRBV24-1 and TRBJ2-3; 8 positions agree with TRBD2. V shed 4 bases, J shed 4 bases, and the junction held 6 bases outside the gene matches. The CDR3 is made up of 15 amino acids. CDR1 is KGHDR, CDR2 SFDVKD, per germline.

As concerns this clonotype: This may arise from a read error, as a much more abundant clone is one base away. The chain links TRBV7-6 to TRBJ2-5, with D perhaps TRBD2 (6 bases). The V gene's germline CDR1 is SGHVS and CDR2 FNYEAQ. The V and J ends lost 0 bases and 2 bases respectively, with 13 bases between them. The CDR3 covers 16 residues. This CDR3 reads CASSLAQGGAQETQYF. CDR3 bases: TGTGCCAGCAGCTTAGCGCAGGGCGGGGCACAAGAGACCCAGTACTTC.

This clonotype was recorded a few times. V and J are TRBV5-6 and TRBJ2-7, with D unresolved. Trimming shortened V by 0 bases and J by 3 bases, and 16 bases separated the two germline ends. The CDR3 runs to 16 residues. Per the germline V gene, CDR1 is SGHDT and CDR2 is YYEEEE. Written as DNA, the CDR3 is TGTGCCAGCAGCTTGGAGTACCTGGGGATTGACTACGAGCAGTACTTC. Translated, it gives CASSLEYLGIDYEQYF.

The genes are TRBV4-1 and TRBJ2-1; no clear D gene. Germline values: CDR1 MGHRA, CDR2 YSYEKL. The CDR3 covers 17 residues. Trimming shortened V by 1 base and J by 9 bases, and 22 bases separated the two germline ends. CDR3 DNA: TGCGCCAGCAGCCAAGCACCGCTAGGCGTCAAGCATTCTGAGCAGTTCTTC. Its translation: CASSQAPLGVKHSEQFF.

This rearrangement joins TRBV12-3 or TRBV12-4 to TRBJ2-7; tentatively, D is TRBD2 (6 bases). This CDR3 is built from 16 residues. V dropped 10 bases and J dropped 4 bases, with 26 bases sitting between them. Here the CDR3 reads CATQSWGGTFWYEQYF. The CDR3 nucleotides are TGTGCCACCCAGAGTTGGGGAGGTACATTTTGGTACGAGCAGTACTTC.

The rearrangement links TRBV11-1 to TRBJ1-1; D uncertain. Germline V gives CDR1 SGHAT, CDR2 FQDESV (reference sequence). This CDR3 has 12 amino acids. Trimming removed 2 bases at V and 10 bases at J, with 11 bases between. CDR3 sequence reads: CASSLTAGVAFF. Here the CDR3 DNA reads TGTGCCAGCAGCTTAACAGCCGGTGTAGCTTTCTTT. Filled out from reference TRBV11-1 and TRBJ1-1, the complete variable domain reads EAEVAQSPRYKITEKSQAVAFWCDPISGHATLYWYRQILGQGPELLVQFQDESVVDDSQLPKDRFSAERLKGVDSTLKIQPAELGDSAMYLCASSLTAGVAFFGQGTRLTVV.

This clonotype was seen a few times. The chain uses TRBV29-1 and TRBJ2-5, with 7 positions matching TRBD2. The assigned J gene may be wrong: the sequence end matches TRBJ2-7 better. The CDR3 runs to 18 residues. The V gene's germline CDR1 is SQVTM and CDR2 ANQGSEA. The CDR3 sequence is CSVVSPRIGLVPLVEQYF. The CDR3 DNA reads as TGCAGCGTTGTATCCCCGCGGATAGGACTAGTCCCCCTGGTCGAGCAGTACTTC.

In regard to this clonotype: A much larger clonotype is one base distant, so this may be a read error. This sequence joins TRBV29-1 and TRBJ2-4, with D possibly matching TRBD1 (6 bases). The end of the DNA aligns better with TRBJ2-7, so the J call may be wrong. Germline V gives CDR1 SQVTM, CDR2 ANQGSEA. The length of the CDR3 is 13 residues. The DNA of the CDR3 is TGCAGCGTGGGAACAGGGTGTGCCTACGAGCAGTACTTC. Translation gives CSVGTGCAYEQYF.

This rearrangement joins TRBV12-3 or TRBV12-4 to TRBJ2-1; no definite D call. V shed 8 bases and J shed 0 bases, with 11 bases lying between them. CDR3 length: 14 residues. The CDR3 region is CASGSTSSYNEQFF. DNA of the CDR3: TGTGCCAGCGGATCGACGAGCTCCTACAATGAGCAGTTCTTC.

The rearrangement links TRBV9 to TRBJ2-7; TRBD2 might be the D (6 bases). V lost 4 bases to trimming and J lost 3 bases, with 17 bases between them. The CDR3 is 15 amino acids. In germline, CDR1 is SGDLS, CDR2 YYNGEE. This chain's CDR3 is CASSRSAGHSYEQYF. The CDR3, as DNA: TGTGCCAGCAGCCGTAGCGCGGGGCATAGCTACGAGCAGTACTTC.

The rearrangement joins TRBV7-2 to TRBJ2-3; TRBD2 might be the D (7 bases). The germline gives CDR1 SGHTA, CDR2 FQGNSA. V was clipped by 1 base and J by 5 bases, with 13 bases between them. The CDR3 has 15 residues. CDR3 in DNA: TGTGCCAGCAGCTTAGACCGGGGGGCCAGAGATACGCAGTATTTT. Protein sequence: CASSLDRGARDTQYF.

This clonotype has a count of ten or more. J is TRBJ2-7 and V is TRBV20-1; D unresolved. Per germline, CDR1 DFQATT and CDR2 SNEGSKA (reference sequence). CDR3 length: 12 amino acids. V was pared by 2 bases and J by 3 bases, with 8 bases between. The CDR3 sequence is CSARRDIYEQYF. The CDR3 DNA reads as TGCAGTGCTAGAAGAGATATCTACGAGCAGTACTTC.

A few counts support this clonotype. The chain uses TRBV6-6 and TRBJ2-3; D is unresolved. Per the germline V gene, CDR1 is MNHNY and CDR2 is SVGAGI (reference sequence). CDR3 size: 13 residues. V was trimmed by 2 bases and J by 3 bases, leaving 6 bases between them. The DNA of the CDR3 is TGTGCCAGCAGTTACCGAGCGACAGATACGCAGTATTTT. Its translation is CASSYRATDTQYF.

The chain has TRBV6-5 and TRBJ2-5; TRBD1 matches at 7 bases. V dropped 3 bases and J dropped 3; count of bases not matched to a gene: 1. The CDR3 extends over 13 amino acids. CDR1 is MNHEY, CDR2 SVGAGI, per germline. The CDR3 DNA reads as TGTGCCAGCAGTTATGGACAGGAAGAGACCCAGTACTTC. Translation: CASSYGQEETQYF.

This clonotype was observed a handful of times. The chain combines TRBV6-2 or TRBV6-3 with TRBJ2-1, with 7 bases identical to TRBD2. Germline CDR1 MNHEY, CDR2 SVGEGT. There are 15 residues in the CDR3. V shed 4 bases and J 10 bases; nucleotides not matched to a gene: 13. The CDR3 region is CASSFLPAGRPEQFF. The CDR3 region has the DNA TGTGCCAGCAGTTTCCTGCCAGCGGGGAGACCCGAGCAGTTCTTC.

This clonotype was detected many times. The chain has TRBV7-2 and TRBJ2-7; 15 nucleotides align to TRBD2. The V gene end was trimmed by 6 bases and the J gene end by 7 bases; junction bases not matched to a gene: 4. The germline gives CDR1 SGHTA, CDR2 FQGNSA. The CDR3 runs to 14 residues. CDR3 DNA: TGTGCCAGCAGTCAGGGACTAGCGGGAGGAGAGCAGTACTTC. Translating it yields CASSQGLAGGEQYF.

The CDR3 nucleotides read TGCAGCGCGACATGGACTAGCGGGAGAATTGCAGCAGATACGCAGTATTTT. Amino acids: CSATWTSGRIAADTQYF. V gene TRBV20-1 combines with J gene TRBJ2-3; 13 bases are shared with TRBD2. Germline V gives CDR1 DFQATT, CDR2 SNEGSKA (reference sequence). The CDR3 contains 17 residues.

The rearrangement links TRBV7-9 to TRBJ1-1; 7 bases agree with TRBD1. Germline CDR1 reads SEHNR; CDR2 reads FQNEAQ (reference sequence). V shed 5 bases and J 3 bases; nucleotides not matched to a gene: 6. The CDR3 sequence is 14 residues long. The CDR3 DNA sequence: TGTGCCAGCAGCCTTACAGGGACAGACACTGAAGCTTTCTTT. Amino acids: CASSLTGTDTEAFF. The full variable domain, completed using reference TRBV7-9 and TRBJ1-1, is DTGVSQNPRHKITKRGQNVTFRCDPISEHNRLYWYRQTLGQGPEFLTYFQNEAQLEKSRLLSDRFSAERPKGSFSTLEIQRTEQGDSAMYLCASSLTGTDTEAFFGQGTRLTVV.

This clonotype was seen repeatedly, ten times or more. V usage is TRBV20-1 and J usage is TRBJ2-3; possible D gene TRBD2, 7 bases. The CDR3 runs to 14 residues. Germline assignment: CDR1 DFQATT and CDR2 SNEGSKA (reference sequence). The CDR3 protein is CGGASRSYTDTQYF. CDR3 coding DNA: TGCGGGGGGGCCTCGCGGTCATACACAGATACGCAGTATTTT.